The 31 T cell receptor beta chains presented below share a single source sample, sequenced in a study of cytomegalovirus exposure and HLA in healthy donors. The PCR employed 60 Vbeta primers together with 13 Jbeta primers. Measured with immunoSEQ multiplex PCR; TCRdb has only the in-frame clones, and not every one. The sample consists of 100,000 to 150,000 clones, approximately 75% of them appearing once. The source material was PBMCs. Source of these receptors: a woman in her fifties or sixties in good health and CMV-seronegative.

The CDR3 protein is CASNPTGVPNEKLFF. The DNA of the CDR3 is TGTGCCAGCAACCCTACCGGGGTTCCTAATGAAAAACTGTTTTTT. The V and J genes are TRBV28 and TRBJ1-4; D is unresolved. The CDR3 is made up of 15 amino acids. Per the germline V gene, CDR1 is MDHEN and CDR2 is SYDVKM. Trimming stripped 7 bases from V and 3 bases from J, with 15 bases between. The whole variable domain, filled in from reference TRBV28 and TRBJ1-4, reads DVKVTQSSRYLVKRTGEKVFLECVQDMDHENMFWYRQDPGLGLRLIYFSYDVKMKEKGDIPEGYSVSREKKERFSLILESASTNQTSMYLCASNPTGVPNEKLFFGSGTQLSVL.

The chain couples TRBV10-3 to TRBJ1-5; 10 bases agree with TRBD1. Looked up from germline, CDR1 is ENHRY and CDR2 is SYGVKD. The J segment lost 3 bases and the V segment lost 6 bases, leaving 5 bases of the junction unmatched. The CDR3 loop spans 15 amino acids. In DNA, the CDR3 is TGTGCCATCAGGCCCGGGACAGGGGACAATCAGCCCCAGCATTTT. This translates into CAIRPGTGDNQPQHF.

The chain uses TRBV28 and TRBJ2-3; D gene uncertain. There are 12 residues in the CDR3. The germline CDR1 and CDR2 sequences are MDHEN and SYDVKM. V lost 6 bases and J lost 6, with 10 bases in between. CDR3 amino acids: CASRLYSDTQYF. Written as DNA, the CDR3 is TGTGCCAGCAGGCTATACTCCGATACGCAGTATTTT.

The V gene is TRBV5-8, the J gene TRBJ2-2; D might be TRBD1 (5 bases). The V and J ends lost 5 bases and 0 bases respectively, with 8 bases between them. The germline V gene has CDR1 SGHTS and CDR2 YDEGEE. The CDR3 is made up of 14 amino acids. In nucleotides, the CDR3 is TGTGCCAGCAGAAGGGGCTCGAACACCGGGGAGCTGTTTTTT. The encoded protein is CASRRGSNTGELFF.

The chain uses TRBV10-3 and TRBJ1-6; D gene uncertain. V dropped 4 bases and J dropped 8 bases, with 12 bases sitting between them. The length of the CDR3 is 14 residues. The germline CDR1 and CDR2 sequences are ENHRY and SYGVKD. Here the CDR3 reads CAISVERGDSPLHF. In DNA form, the CDR3 reads TGTGCCATCAGTGTCGAACGCGGAGATTCACCCCTCCACTTT.

The chain combines TRBV11-3 with TRBJ2-5; maybe TRBD2 (6 bases). Looked up from germline, CDR1 is SGHNT and CDR2 is YENEEA. The CDR3 loop spans 15 amino acids. The V end was cut by 5 bases, the J end by 1 base, with 14 bases between. CDR3 DNA sequence: TGTGCCAGCAGCCCAAGGTACGGGGGCCAAGAGACCCAGTACTTC. This translates into CASSPRYGGQETQYF.

This clone came up once. The chain uses TRBV2 and TRBJ2-1, with TRBD1 identical over 11 bases. From germline, CDR1 is SNHLY and CDR2 FYNNEI. Trimming removed 10 bases from V and 8 bases from J; junction bases left unmatched: 10. The CDR3 has 14 amino acids. CDR3 in amino acids: CATSRDRGSDEQFF. DNA for the CDR3: TGTGCCACTTCACGGGACAGGGGGAGTGATGAGCAGTTCTTC.

The table lists this clone with a count of one. The rearrangement uses TRBV25-1 and TRBJ1-1; D remains ambiguous. Trimming pared 6 bases from V and 2 bases from J, leaving 13 bases between. Germline loops: CDR1 MGHDK, CDR2 SYGVNS. This CDR3 has 14 amino acids. DNA of the CDR3: TGTGCCAGCAGCCCATTATCTAGAAACACTGAAGCTTTCTTT. Translating it yields CASSPLSRNTEAFF.

The chain links TRBV7-8 to TRBJ1-1; D gene unclear. CDR3 length: 17 amino acids. The germline V gene encodes CDR1 SGHVS and CDR2 FQNEAQ. Trimming shortened V by 2 bases and J by 4 bases, and 20 bases separated the two germline ends. This CDR3 is CASSLRGSGSSGTEAFF. The CDR3 DNA reads TGTGCCAGCAGCTTAAGAGGGTCGGGCTCATCGGGCACTGAAGCTTTCTTT.

The genes are TRBV19 and TRBJ2-7; the match to TRBD2 covers 7 bases. V dropped 6 bases and J dropped 3; count of bases not matched to a gene: 5. Germline CDR1 and CDR2: LNHDA and SQIVND (reference sequence). The CDR3 is 13 amino acids. CDR3 protein: CASSPRGDYEQYF. CDR3 nucleotides: TGTGCCAGTAGCCCACGGGGGGACTACGAGCAGTACTTC.

The CDR3 is CAWSGLAGGGEQYF. As DNA, the CDR3 is TGTGCCTGGAGTGGCCTAGCGGGGGGTGGCGAGCAGTACTTC. V and J are TRBV30 and TRBJ2-7; 11 nucleotides agree with TRBD2. The CDR3 loop spans 14 amino acids. The junction had 5 bases not matched to a gene; V was cut back by 1 base and J by 6 bases. Germline CDR1 GTSNPN, CDR2 SVGIG (reference sequence).

This clone was seen just once. The genes are TRBV30 and TRBJ1-1, with D possibly TRBD1 on 6 matching bases. V lost 8 bases and J lost 1, with 8 bases in between. The CDR3 is 11 amino acids. Germline V lookup: CDR1 GTSNPN, CDR2 SVGIG (reference sequence). The CDR3: CARTENTEAFF. The CDR3 DNA is TGTGCCAGGACAGAGAACACTGAAGCTTTCTTT.

The chain recombines TRBV11-2 with TRBJ2-7, with a weak D call TRBD2 (5 bases). CDR1 is SGHAT and CDR2 is FQNNGV in the germline V gene. V lost 5 bases and J lost 4, with 21 bases in between. The CDR3 runs 16 residues. CDR3 sequence: CASSTPLREIGYEQYF. CDR3 DNA sequence: TGTGCCAGCAGCACCCCGCTTCGGGAAATCGGGTACGAGCAGTACTTC.

CDR3 sequence: CASSFGGQGYEQFF. CDR3 nucleotide sequence: TGTGCCAGCAGCTTTGGCGGACAGGGATATGAGCAGTTCTTC. The chain is built from TRBV7-3 and TRBJ2-1, with TRBD1 matching 8 bases. The CDR3 runs 14 residues. In germline, CDR1 is SGHTA, CDR2 FQGTGA. The ends lost 3 bases at V and 8 bases at J; junction bases unmatched: 6.

DNA for the CDR3: TGTGCCAGCAGTCAACAGGGACTAGCGGGAGAAAGTGAGCAGTTCTTC. It specifies CASSQQGLAGESEQFF. V usage is TRBV28 and J usage is TRBJ2-1; 14 bases line up with TRBD2. The germline CDR1 and CDR2 sequences are MDHEN and SYDVKM. This CDR3 contains 16 residues. The trim removed 5 bases at V and 9 bases at J, leaving 9 bases unmatched.

The chain joins TRBV2 to TRBJ2-5; D not resolved. The CDR3 contains 16 residues. V was cut by 7 bases and J by 0 bases, with 18 bases left in between. CDR1 SNHLY and CDR2 FYNNEI come from the germline V gene. CDR3 region: CASTYYPAAYQETQYF. For the CDR3, the DNA is TGTGCCAGCACCTACTATCCGGCAGCCTACCAAGAGACCCAGTACTTC.

This chain joins TRBV7-2 and TRBJ2-4, with 9 bases lining up with TRBD1. The CDR3 contains 19 residues. Germline V gives CDR1 SGHTA, CDR2 FQGNSA. Trimming took 4 bases from V and 0 from J; bases not matched to a gene: 13. This CDR3 reads CASSSRSGTGFIAKNIQYF. Written as DNA, the CDR3 is TGTGCCAGCAGCTCACGATCCGGGACAGGGTTTATAGCCAAAAACATTCAGTACTTC.

This clone was detected once. The rearrangement links TRBV25-1 to TRBJ2-4; 7 nucleotides line up with TRBD1. CDR3 length: 16 residues. Germline-derived CDR1 and CDR2 are MGHDK and SYGVNS. V was clipped by 4 bases and J by 2 bases; unmatched bases: 8. CDR3 in DNA: TGTGCCAGCAGTGTATCATCAGGGGGTACCAAAAACATTCAGTACTTC. Amino acid sequence: CASSVSSGGTKNIQYF.

The chain joins TRBV5-4 to TRBJ2-2; maybe TRBD1 (6 bases). The CDR3 consists of 15 residues. Germline lookup yields CDR1 SGHNT and CDR2 YYREEE (reference sequence). The V end was cut by 3 bases, the J end by 0 bases, with 9 bases between. The CDR3 DNA follows: TGTGCCAGCAGCTCCGGGACATCGAACACCGGGGAGCTGTTTTTT. It translates to CASSSGTSNTGELFF.

The genes are TRBV19 and TRBJ2-7, with D perhaps TRBD2 (5 bases). Trimming pared 8 bases from V and 0 bases from J, leaving 5 bases between. From germline, CDR1 is LNHDA and CDR2 SQIVND (reference sequence). This CDR3 is built from 11 residues. CDR3 DNA sequence: TGTGCCAGTGGGAGCTCCTACGAGCAGTACTTC. Its translation is CASGSSYEQYF. Full variable domain (rest looked up from reference TRBV19 and TRBJ2-7): DGGITQSPKYLFRKEGQNVTLSCEQNLNHDAMYWYRQDPGQGLRLIYYSQIVNDFQKGDIAEGYSVSREKKESFPLTVTSAQKNPTAFYLCASGSSYEQYFGPGTRLTVT.

The genes are TRBV19 and TRBJ2-1; 9 bases map to TRBD1. Germline-derived CDR1 and CDR2 are LNHDA and SQIVND (reference sequence). The length of the CDR3 is 12 residues. With 3 bases clipped from V and 11 bases from J, the junction kept 2 bases outside the gene matches. The CDR3 loop reads CASSIDRGKQFF. CDR3 DNA sequence: TGTGCCAGTAGTATCGACAGGGGGAAGCAGTTCTTC.

The chain carries TRBV4-1 and TRBJ2-7, with D possibly matching TRBD1 (5 bases). In germline, CDR1 is MGHRA, CDR2 YSYEKL. The CDR3 has 15 residues. Trimming pared 1 base from V and 3 bases from J, leaving 13 bases between. Here the CDR3 reads CASSQVRDSVYEQYF. The DNA of the CDR3 is TGCGCCAGCAGCCAAGTCCGTGACAGTGTCTACGAGCAGTACTTC.

V is TRBV6-1 and J is TRBJ2-2; perhaps TRBD2 as D (6 bases). With 0 bases removed from V and 3 bases from J, the gap between germline ends came to 11 bases. Germline V gene lookup returns CDR1 MNHNS and CDR2 SASEGT. The CDR3 loop spans 16 amino acids. The CDR3 here is CASSEATDYYTGELFF. The CDR3 DNA sequence: TGTGCCAGCAGTGAAGCAACGGACTACTACACCGGGGAGCTGTTTTTT.

In its sample, this clone was seen a few times. The J gene is TRBJ2-3, the V gene TRBV19, with D possibly being TRBD2 (6 bases). Deletions cut 7 bases from V and 0 bases from J, with 11 bases between. Germline CDR1 and CDR2: LNHDA and SQIVND (reference sequence). CDR3 length equals 14 residues. This chain's CDR3 is CASTGLSSTDTQYF. CDR3 DNA sequence: TGTGCCAGTACTGGACTATCTAGCACAGATACGCAGTATTTT.

Only one count was recorded for this clone. The J gene is TRBJ1-5, the V gene TRBV30; no clear D gene. Trimming pared 1 base from V and 3 bases from J, leaving 7 bases between. There are 13 residues in the CDR3. The germline CDR1 and CDR2 sequences are GTSNPN and SVGIG (reference sequence). CDR3 coding DNA: TGTGCCTGGAGTGCCCAGTACAATCAGCCCCAGCATTTT. It specifies CAWSAQYNQPQHF.

The chain uses TRBV7-9 and TRBJ2-7; weak D call: TRBD1 (5 bases). V lost 5 bases, J lost 2 bases, and 13 bases lay in between. The germline V gene encodes CDR1 SEHNR and CDR2 FQNEAQ (reference sequence). The CDR3 totals 14 residues. CDR3 nucleotide sequence: TGTGCCAGCAGCCCGACGACAGAAACCTACGAGCAGTACTTC. It yields the protein CASSPTTETYEQYF. The full variable domain, with the rest looked up from reference TRBV7-9 and TRBJ2-7, is DTGVSQNPRHKITKRGQNVTFRCDPISEHNRLYWYRQTLGQGPEFLTYFQNEAQLEKSRLLSDRFSAERPKGSFSTLEIQRTEQGDSAMYLCASSPTTETYEQYFGPGTRLTVT.

In its sample, this clone was seen a few times. The V gene is TRBV4-2, the J gene TRBJ2-1; 10 bases align to TRBD2. The CDR3 totals 17 residues. The germline V gene has CDR1 LGHNA and CDR2 YNFKEQ. The V gene end was trimmed by 2 bases and the J gene end by 9 bases; junction bases not matched to a gene: 13. CDR3 DNA sequence: TGTGCCAGCAGCCAACAATTCTCCGGGACTAGCGACGGTGAGCAGTTCTTC. The encoded protein is CASSQQFSGTSDGEQFF.

The chain uses TRBV18 and TRBJ1-2, with D unclear. Per germline, CDR1 KGHSH and CDR2 LQKENI. The length of the CDR3 is 12 residues. Trimming cost V 3 bases and J 7 bases, with 9 bases left between them. The CDR3 region has the DNA TGTGCCAGCTCACCCGGGAAGGGTGGCTACACCTTC. It translates to CASSPGKGGYTF.

The table lists this clone with a few counts. V is TRBV7-8 and J is TRBJ2-3; D unresolved. Germline lookup yields CDR1 SGHVS and CDR2 FQNEAQ. This CDR3 region has 12 residues. V lost 3 bases and J 6 bases, leaving 7 bases between the germline ends. The DNA of the CDR3 is TGTGCCAGCAGCTTCTTCCCCGATACGCAGTATTTT. Amino acids: CASSFFPDTQYF. The whole variable domain, remainder taken from reference TRBV7-8 and TRBJ2-3, is GAGVSQSPRYKVAKRGQDVALRCDPISGHVSLFWYQQALGQGPEFLTYFQNEAQLDKSGLPSDRFFAERPEGSVSTLKIQRTQQEDSAVYLCASSFFPDTQYFGPGTRLTVL.

This rearrangement joins TRBV7-2 to TRBJ1-2; 7 bases are a match to TRBD1. The trim removed 4 bases at V and 0 bases at J, leaving 5 bases unmatched. CDR1 is SGHTA and CDR2 is FQGNSA in the germline V gene. This CDR3 comprises 15 residues. The CDR3 is CASSWGQLANYGYTF. CDR3 sequence (DNA): TGTGCCAGCAGCTGGGGACAGCTCGCTAACTATGGCTACACCTTC.

This clone appeared once. The J gene is TRBJ2-5, the V gene TRBV9; 7 bases fit TRBD2. Germline assignment: CDR1 SGDLS and CDR2 YYNGEE. The CDR3 sequence is 15 residues long. The trim removed 0 bases at V and 5 bases at J, leaving 7 bases unmatched. CDR3 DNA: TGTGCCAGCAGCGTAGGATGGGGGGGGGTTGAGACCCAGTACTTC. It translates to CASSVGWGGVETQYF. Variable domain in full (rest from reference TRBV9 and TRBJ2-5): DSGVTQTPKHLITATGQRVTLRCSPRSGDLSVYWYQQSLDQGLQFLIQYYNGEERAKGNILERFSAQQFPDLHSELNLSSLELGDSALYFCASSVGWGGVETQYFGPGTRLLVL.